A single sample is the source of the 19 T cell receptor beta chains below, sequenced in a study of blood T cell repertoires in COVID-19. TCRdb's table, derived via immunoSEQ multiplex PCR, lists solely in-frame clones and lacks some. The sample lists approximately 260,000 clones, 90% occurring once. Sequencing was carried out using peripheral blood. Source of these receptors: a woman in her sixties or seventies with COVID-19, enrolled during active disease.

This chain joins TRBV19 and TRBJ1-2; TRBD1 agrees at 8 bases. Germline CDR1 LNHDA, CDR2 SQIVND (reference sequence). With V trimmed by 7 bases and J by 8 bases, 6 bases remained unmatched. This CDR3 region has 12 residues. The CDR3 protein is CASIGQGGGYTF. The CDR3 region has the DNA TGTGCCAGTATCGGACAGGGCGGCGGCTACACCTTC.

This clone was seen a single time. The rearrangement links TRBV12-3 or TRBV12-4 to TRBJ2-2, with D possibly TRBD1 on 6 matching bases. The CDR3 has 13 amino acids. V dropped 6 bases and J dropped 7 bases, with 12 bases sitting between them. This CDR3 reads CASRQGYNGELFF. Here the CDR3 DNA reads TGTGCCAGCAGACAGGGTTATAACGGGGAGCTGTTTTTT.

The V and J genes are TRBV5-1 and TRBJ2-2; D call uncertain. Germline V gene sequence: CDR1 SGHRS, CDR2 YFSETQ. V was shortened by 4 bases and J by 3 bases, with 16 bases between the two germline ends. This CDR3 contains 16 residues. The CDR3 loop is CASSTSLQVHTGELFF. The CDR3 DNA sequence: TGCGCCAGCAGCACCTCCCTGCAGGTTCACACCGGGGAGCTGTTTTTT. Variable domain in full (rest from reference TRBV5-1 and TRBJ2-2): KAGVTQTPRYLIKTRGQQVTLSCSPISGHRSVSWYQQTPGQGLQFLFEYFSETQRNKGNFPGRFSGRQFSNSRSEMNVSTLELGDSALYLCASSTSLQVHTGELFFGEGSRLTVL.

V is TRBV2 and J is TRBJ1-5; D unclear. CDR1 is SNHLY and CDR2 is FYNNEI in the germline V gene. The CDR3 loop spans 12 amino acids. Between the trimmed V and J ends, which lost 6 bases and 2 bases, there was a span of 5 bases. CDR3 in DNA: TGTGCCAGCAGCCGGGGCAATCAGCCCCAGCATTTT. This encodes CASSRGNQPQHF.

Remarks on this clone: Other DNA sequences of this sample code for an identical CDR3. The CDR3: CASSWDRVNTEAFF. DNA of the CDR3: TGCGCCAGCAGCTGGGACAGGGTAAACACTGAAGCTTTCTTT. The chain combines TRBV5-1 with TRBJ1-1; 9 bases map to TRBD1. The CDR3 has 14 residues. The J segment lost 2 bases and the V segment lost 3 bases, leaving 2 bases of the junction unmatched. The V gene's germline CDR1 is SGHRS and CDR2 YFSETQ.

The V call is TRBV19, the J call TRBJ2-7, with a tentative D call TRBD2 (5 bases). CDR1 is LNHDA and CDR2 is SQIVND in the germline V gene (reference sequence). The CDR3 length is 14 residues. The V and J ends lost 1 base and 2 bases respectively, with 9 bases between them. The CDR3: CASSIGEGPYEQYF. DNA for the CDR3: TGTGCCAGTAGTATAGGCGAGGGTCCCTACGAGCAGTACTTC. The full variable domain, in which reference TRBV19 and TRBJ2-7 provide the parts outside the CDR3, is DGGITQSPKYLFRKEGQNVTLSCEQNLNHDAMYWYRQDPGQGLRLIYYSQIVNDFQKGDIAEGYSVSREKKESFPLTVTSAQKNPTAFYLCASSIGEGPYEQYFGPGTRLTVT.

This chain connects TRBV29-1 to TRBJ1-2; TRBD1 is a possible D gene (6 bases). Germline lookup yields CDR1 SQVTM and CDR2 ANQGSEA. The V end lost 3 bases, the J end lost 4 bases, and 18 bases lay between the germline ends. CDR3 length: 15 residues. CDR3 in DNA: TGCAGCGTTGACCCCAGGGGAGCAGGAGGCTATGGCTACACCTTC. Encoded protein: CSVDPRGAGGYGYTF. Full variable domain (missing parts from reference TRBV29-1 and TRBJ1-2): SAVISQKPSRDICQRGTSLTIQCQVDSQVTMMFWYRQQPGQSLTLIATANQGSEATYESGFVIDKFPISRPNLTFSTLTVSNMSPEDSSIYLCSVDPRGAGGYGYTFGSGTRLTVV.

This sequence joins TRBV30 and TRBJ1-3, with 8 nucleotides matching TRBD1. Looked up from germline, CDR1 is GTSNPN and CDR2 is SVGIG (reference sequence). Trimming at V came to 5 bases and at J to 1 base, leaving 1 base not matched to a gene. There are 13 residues in the CDR3. Here the CDR3 DNA reads TGTGCCTGGGGACAGGGTTCTGGAAACACCATATATTTT. Translated: CAWGQGSGNTIYF.

The chain uses TRBV12-3 or TRBV12-4 and TRBJ1-2; D gene uncertain. The CDR3 sequence is 12 residues long. V lost 4 bases, J lost 12 bases, and 15 bases lay in between. In nucleotides, the CDR3 is TGTGCCAGCAGTTCCACCGGGGAGGCCAACACCTTC. This encodes CASSSTGEANTF.

This sequence joins TRBV7-2 and TRBJ2-2; D might be TRBD2 (6 bases). V gave up 1 base and J gave up 3 bases, with 12 bases separating them. The germline CDR1 and CDR2 sequences are SGHTA and FQGNSA. This CDR3 is built from 16 residues. This CDR3 reads CASSLDGGRDTGELFF. The CDR3, as DNA: TGTGCCAGCAGCTTAGATGGGGGGAGAGACACCGGGGAGCTGTTTTTT.

The chain recombines TRBV19 with TRBJ1-1; D unclear. With 7 bases removed from V and 3 bases from J, the gap between germline ends came to 9 bases. Germline V lookup: CDR1 LNHDA, CDR2 SQIVND (reference sequence). This CDR3 has 12 residues. CDR3 coding DNA: TGTGCCAGTATAAGGAGGGACACTGAAGCTTTCTTT. It specifies CASIRRDTEAFF.

J is TRBJ2-2 and V is TRBV7-3; 9 bases fit TRBD2. The J segment lost 7 bases and the V segment lost 3 bases, leaving 12 bases of the junction unmatched. Germline loops: CDR1 SGHTA, CDR2 FQGTGA. The CDR3 has 17 residues. For the CDR3, the DNA is TGTGCCAGCAGCTTGGTAGCGGGGGCCCCCGTCGGCGGGGAGCTGTTTTTT. Its translation is CASSLVAGAPVGGELFF.

The rearrangement links TRBV19 to TRBJ1-2; 10 bases are a match to TRBD1. V was pared by 5 bases and J by 5 bases, with 8 bases of the junction left unmatched. From germline, CDR1 is LNHDA and CDR2 SQIVND (reference sequence). CDR3 length: 15 amino acids. CDR3 nucleotide sequence: TGTGCCAGTAGTCCCGGGACAGGGGTATGGTATGGCTACACCTTC. Translation gives CASSPGTGVWYGYTF.

This chain links TRBV19 with TRBJ1-2; 11 bases align to TRBD1. The V and J ends lost 5 bases and 4 bases, in that order; junction bases with no gene match: 3. This CDR3 has 14 residues. Germline CDR1 and CDR2: LNHDA and SQIVND (reference sequence). CDR3 loop: CASSSGTGGYGYTF. The CDR3 DNA follows: TGTGCCAGTAGTTCCGGGACAGGGGGCTATGGCTACACCTTC.

This clone was found once. The CDR3 bases are TGTGCCAGCAGTTTGTTCAGGGGGAACACTGAAGCTTTCTTT. Its translation: CASSLFRGNTEAFF. V and J are TRBV6-2 or TRBV6-3 and TRBJ1-1, with a weak D call TRBD1 (6 bases). The V gene lost 4 bases and the J gene lost 1 base, with 10 bases spanning the gap. The CDR3 is made up of 14 amino acids. Germline V gives CDR1 MNHEY, CDR2 SVGEGT.

The V and J genes are TRBV6-1 and TRBJ1-5, with D possibly matching TRBD1 (5 bases). Germline V gene lookup returns CDR1 MNHNS and CDR2 SASEGT. The ends were cut back, 4 bases at V and 6 bases at J, with 19 bases in the middle. The CDR3 consists of 16 residues. The CDR3 is CASSGPGGRGTQPQHF. The CDR3 DNA follows: TGTGCCAGCAGTGGCCCGGGAGGGCGGGGCACTCAGCCCCAGCATTTT.

The chain recombines TRBV11-2 with TRBJ1-2; 7 nucleotides match TRBD1. Per germline, CDR1 SGHAT and CDR2 FQNNGV. Trimming removed 3 bases from V and 1 base from J; junction bases left unmatched: 2. The CDR3 loop spans 14 amino acids. CDR3 region: CASSFRGLNYGYTF. CDR3 DNA sequence: TGTGCCAGCAGCTTTAGGGGGCTTAACTATGGCTACACCTTC.

The chain links TRBV7-9 to TRBJ1-1; TRBD1 might be the D (5 bases). Between the trimmed V and J ends, which lost 1 base and 4 bases, there was a span of 13 bases. The germline V gene encodes CDR1 SEHNR and CDR2 FQNEAQ (reference sequence). The CDR3 extends over 15 amino acids. The CDR3 protein is CASSLGAGRGTEAFF. For the CDR3, the DNA is TGTGCCAGCAGCTTAGGGGCAGGGAGGGGCACTGAAGCTTTCTTT.

J is TRBJ2-2 and V is TRBV7-2; 7 bases line up with TRBD1. The J segment lost 4 bases and the V segment lost 5 bases, leaving 7 bases of the junction unmatched. Germline V CDR1 and CDR2: SGHTA, FQGNSA. This CDR3 contains 15 residues. The chain's CDR3 is CASSIGQVATGELFF. Here the CDR3 DNA reads TGTGCCAGCAGCATTGGACAGGTAGCCACCGGGGAGCTGTTTTTT. The variable domain in full, completed from reference TRBV7-2 and TRBJ2-2, reads GAGVSQSPSNKVTEKGKDVELRCDPISGHTALYWYRQSLGQGLEFLIYFQGNSAPDKSGLPSDRFSAERTGGSVSTLTIQRTQQEDSAVYLCASSIGQVATGELFFGEGSRLTVL.